Listed here are 4 T cell receptor beta chains from one sample, sequenced in a study of blood T cell repertoires in COVID-19 (TCRdb year 2020). The library was prepared using the immunoSEQ multiplex PCR assay. TCRdb re-hosts the immuneACCESS table, in-frame sequences only. Its copies lack some clones; in the studies checked, an unresolved V gene accounts for under half of them, and the cause for the rest is not known. This sample gives about half a million clones in total; approximately 85% of them show up just once. Of the sample, approximately 2.9% is held by the ten largest clones. Source material: peripheral blood. The receptor source for this set is a human donor in a cohort sampled during active COVID-19.

The chain is built from TRBV5-6 and TRBJ1-5, with D hard to call. Deletions cut 0 bases from V and 7 bases from J, with 11 bases between. The CDR3 runs 14 residues. Germline values: CDR1 SGHDT, CDR2 YYEEEE. CDR3 bases: TGTGCCAGCAGCTTGGCCTCGGGGAACCAGCCCCAGCATTTT. Encoded protein: CASSLASGNQPQHF.

This clone was detected only a few times. This sequence joins TRBV7-3 and TRBJ1-2; no clear D gene. The CDR3 spans 14 residues. In germline, CDR1 is SGHTA, CDR2 FQGTGA. V lost 4 bases and J lost 4, with 13 bases in between. The CDR3 DNA reads as TGTGCCAGCAGCTCCCCCCAGTTGCCCTATGGCTACACCTTC. Protein sequence: CASSSPQLPYGYTF.

The chain combines TRBV10-1 with TRBJ2-7, with 9 bases fitting TRBD2. CDR3 length: 16 residues. Germline lookup yields CDR1 WNHNN and CDR2 SYGVQD (reference sequence). V lost 6 bases and J lost 0; bases outside the gene matches: 9. The CDR3 here is CASRIPAGGNSYEQYF. The CDR3 bases are TGCGCCAGCAGAATCCCAGCGGGAGGTAACTCCTACGAGCAGTACTTC.

The CDR3 loop is CASSSSLNTEAFF. As DNA, the CDR3 is TGTGCCAGCAGTTCCTCCTTGAACACTGAAGCTTTCTTT. V gene TRBV27 combines with J gene TRBJ1-1; no clear D. This CDR3 contains 13 residues. Germline CDR1 MNHEY, CDR2 SMNVEV (reference sequence). The V end lost 4 bases, the J end lost 0 bases, and 6 bases lay between the germline ends.